Here is one T cell receptor (beta chain) with its context. Authors' data handling: Amplified reference gene primers provided the basis for estimating nucleated cell counts. Clones were sequenced by immunoSEQ multiplex PCR, and TCRdb holds only the in-frame ones, with some missing. V, J and clone size are taken as reported in that table, and D and trimming were inferred from the DNA itself. The sample lists more than 85,000 clones, 75% to 85% occurring once. This entry is derived from a study of blood T cell repertoires in COVID-19. The wider study: Sites across the United States, Italy and Spain contributed samples from acute and convalescent COVID-19. PBMCs, B-cell-depleted T cells, or T cells provided the cDNA or gDNA that made up the material.

This receptor was taken from a man aged 55 to 70 with acute or convalescent COVID-19. Sequencing was performed on peripheral blood.

Here the CDR3 reads CASSSFRTGYGAFF. The CDR3, as DNA: TGTGCCAGCAGCTCCTTTCGGACAGGGTACGGAGCTTTCTTT. The chain links TRBV7-9 to TRBJ1-1, with 8 bases lining up with TRBD1. The CDR3 length is 14 residues. V shed 4 bases and J 10 bases; nucleotides not matched to a gene: 11. Germline V gene sequence: CDR1 SEHNR, CDR2 FQNEAQ (reference sequence).